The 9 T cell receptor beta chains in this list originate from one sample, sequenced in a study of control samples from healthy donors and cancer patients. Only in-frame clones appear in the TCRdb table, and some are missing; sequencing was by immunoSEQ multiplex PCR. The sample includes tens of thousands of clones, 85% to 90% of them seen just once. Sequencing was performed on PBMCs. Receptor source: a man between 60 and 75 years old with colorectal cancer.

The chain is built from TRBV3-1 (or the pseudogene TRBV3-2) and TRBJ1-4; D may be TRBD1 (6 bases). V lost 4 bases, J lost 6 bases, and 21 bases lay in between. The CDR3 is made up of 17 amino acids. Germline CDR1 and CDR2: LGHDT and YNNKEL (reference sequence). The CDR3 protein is CASSPSLSGGAHEKLFF. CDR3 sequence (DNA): TGTGCCAGCAGCCCCTCCTTATCGGGGGGGGCACATGAAAAACTGTTTTTT.

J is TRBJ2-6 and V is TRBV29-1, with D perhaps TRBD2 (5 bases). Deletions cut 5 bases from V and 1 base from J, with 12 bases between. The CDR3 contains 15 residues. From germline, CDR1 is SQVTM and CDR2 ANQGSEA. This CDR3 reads CSVRLALSGANVLTF. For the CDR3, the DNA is TGCAGCGTTCGGCTAGCATTATCTGGGGCCAACGTCCTGACTTTC. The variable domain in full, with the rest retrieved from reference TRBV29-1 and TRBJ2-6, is SAVISQKPSRDICQRGTSLTIQCQVDSQVTMMFWYRQQPGQSLTLIATANQGSEATYESGFVIDKFPISRPNLTFSTLTVSNMSPEDSSIYLCSVRLALSGANVLTFGAGSRLTVL.

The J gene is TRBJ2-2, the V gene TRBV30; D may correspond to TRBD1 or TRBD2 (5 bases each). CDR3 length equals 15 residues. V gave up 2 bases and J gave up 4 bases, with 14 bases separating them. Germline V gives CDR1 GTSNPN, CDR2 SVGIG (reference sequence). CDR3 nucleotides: TGTGCCTGGAGTAGTGGGGCACGGGGCACCGGGGAGCTGTTTTTT. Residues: CAWSSGARGTGELFF. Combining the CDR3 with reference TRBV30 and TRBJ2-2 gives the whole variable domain SQTIHQWPATLVQPVGSPLSLECTVEGTSNPNLYWYRQAAGRGLQLLFYSVGIGQISSEVPQNLSASRPQDRQFILSSKKLLLSDSGFYLCAWSSGARGTGELFFGEGSRLTVL.

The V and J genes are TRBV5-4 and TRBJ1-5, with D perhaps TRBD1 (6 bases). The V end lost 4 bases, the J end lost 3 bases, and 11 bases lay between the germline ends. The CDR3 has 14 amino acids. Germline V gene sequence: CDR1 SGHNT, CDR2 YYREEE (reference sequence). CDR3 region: CASSPGQINQPQHF. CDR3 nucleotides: TGTGCCAGCAGCCCAGGACAGATCAATCAGCCCCAGCATTTT.

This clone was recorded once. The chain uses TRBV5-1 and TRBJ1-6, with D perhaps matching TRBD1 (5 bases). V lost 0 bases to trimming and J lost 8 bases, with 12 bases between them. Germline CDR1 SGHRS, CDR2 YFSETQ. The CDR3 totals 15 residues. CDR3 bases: TGCGCCAGCAGCTTGGCCGGGGGGGGGTATTCACCCCTCCACTTT. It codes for CASSLAGGGYSPLHF.

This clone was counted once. CDR3: CASSQEGETQYF. The CDR3 DNA follows: TGCGCCAGCAGCCAAGAGGGGGAGACCCAGTACTTC. The gene calls are TRBV4-1 and TRBJ2-5; D not resolved. The V end was cut by 0 bases, the J end by 5 bases, with 4 bases between. The germline V gene has CDR1 MGHRA and CDR2 YSYEKL. There are 12 residues in the CDR3.

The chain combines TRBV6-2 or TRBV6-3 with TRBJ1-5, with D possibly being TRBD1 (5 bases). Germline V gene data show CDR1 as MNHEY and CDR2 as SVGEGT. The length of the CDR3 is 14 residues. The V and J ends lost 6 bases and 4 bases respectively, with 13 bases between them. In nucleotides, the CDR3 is TGTGCCAGCAGCAGCTGGGGGGGAAATCAGCCCCAGCATTTT. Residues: CASSSWGGNQPQHF.

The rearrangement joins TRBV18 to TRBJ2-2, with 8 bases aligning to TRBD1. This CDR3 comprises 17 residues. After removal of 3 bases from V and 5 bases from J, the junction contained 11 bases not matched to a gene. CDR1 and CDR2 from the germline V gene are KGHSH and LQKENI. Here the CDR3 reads CASSPLGTGSPTGELFF. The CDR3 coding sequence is TGTGCCAGCTCACCTCTCGGGACAGGTTCCCCTACCGGGGAGCTGTTTTTT.

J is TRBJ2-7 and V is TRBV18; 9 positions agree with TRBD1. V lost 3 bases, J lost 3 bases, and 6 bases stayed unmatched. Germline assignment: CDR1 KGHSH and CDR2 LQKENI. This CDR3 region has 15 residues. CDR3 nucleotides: TGTGCCAGCTCACCCCCGGGACAGGGAGACTACGAGCAGTACTTC. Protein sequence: CASSPPGQGDYEQYF.